This TCR beta chain comes out of a study of beta chain features in type 1 diabetes. Study information: The examined sorted cells totaled 107,917,701 across samples. The study's findings and limits: Any HLA type influence on TCRB rearrangement was left unresolved here. The naive, central memory and Treg TCRB repertoires showed an apparent similarity that was greater among patients than among healthy donors.

CD4+ naive, central memory, regulatory and stem cell-like memory cells were sorted via CD45RO/CCR7/CD25/CD127/CD95/CD27. Details on this clone: What it recognizes is unknown.

CDR3 length equals 12 residues. Germline values: CDR1 SNHLY, CDR2 FYNNEI. V lost 3 bases, J lost 2 bases, and 5 bases lay in between. Expressed TCRB transcripts were sequenced after all isolated RNA was converted to cDNA. Libraries were prepared by immunoSEQ multiplex PCR; TCRdb keeps only in-frame clonotypes and omits some of them. The sample has 680,000 or so clones, roughly a sixth seen once; the top ten hold about 0.097%. Input material: naive CD4+ T cells from blood. This chain connects TRBV2 to TRBJ2-7; D is unclear. The clonotype was recovered from a man aged 18 to 29 in good health. CDR3 sequence (DNA): TGTGCCAGCAGTGACAGGACCTACGAGCAGTACTTC. Amino acids: CASSDRTYEQYF.